This T cell receptor beta chain is drawn from a study of blood T cells in healthy people across ages. Deletions cut 3 bases from V and 4 bases from J, with 10 bases between. The CDR3 totals 13 residues. Per the germline V gene, CDR1 is SQVTM and CDR2 is ANQGSEA. The authors ran a second PCR of 7 to 11 cycles using a sample-barcoded 5' primer and a J-beta primer mix. TCRdb processed the 5' RACE reads anew with MiXCR; each CDR3 protein has one entry. The sample yields under 1 million distinct CDR3 sequences, around 45% seen once. Sequencing was performed on blood. The TCR originated in a man between 60 and 75 years old in good health. The chain employs TRBV29-1 and TRBJ1-3; D not certain. The CDR3 DNA reads as TGCAGCGTTGAGCCGTATTGCGGAAACACCATATATTTT. Translated, it gives CSVEPYCGNTIYF.